Listed here are 11 T cell receptor beta chains from one sample, sequenced in a study of blood T cells in healthy people across ages (dated by TCRdb to the mid-2010s). Library generation was performed with 5' RACE. Sequenced on an Illumina HiSeq 2500. A second PCR of roughly 7 to 12 cycles was run with a J-beta primer mix and a sample-barcoded 5' primer. TCRdb trimmed public reads at Q25 via fastp, called clones via MiXCR and kept in-frame beta chains. Every CDR3 protein is listed once, alongside the most common genes and DNA of its rows. Counted in this sample were about 650,000 distinct CDR3 sequences; about 32% of them appeared once. The top ten hold about 16% of the sample. Specimen: blood. These TCRs come from a woman older than 75 in good health. Donor details come from another sample of the same person, matched by shared clones.

In its sample, this clonotype was seen once. The chain employs TRBV5-1 and TRBJ2-7; 10 nucleotides match TRBD1. This CDR3 has 14 amino acids. Looked up from germline, CDR1 is SGHRS and CDR2 is YFSETQ. The V segment lost 3 bases and the J segment 5 bases; nucleotides outside the gene matches: 5. The CDR3 region is CASSSGGTGDEQYF. DNA of the CDR3: TGCGCCAGCAGCTCCGGGGGGACAGGGGACGAGCAGTACTTC.

In this sample, this clonotype turned up a few times. Since a much larger clone is just one base distant, this may be a read error. J is TRBJ2-7 and V is TRBV28, with D perhaps assigned TRBD1 or TRBD2 (6 bases each). The DNA end is more similar to TRBJ2-5, so the J call may be wrong. This CDR3 region has 14 residues. Per germline, CDR1 MDHEN and CDR2 SYDVKM. This chain's CDR3 is CAGSFMGGRETQYF. The CDR3 coding sequence is TGTGCCGGCAGTTTTATGGGGGGCAGGGAGACCCAGTACTTC.

Ten or more counts support this clonotype. The V and J genes are TRBV25-1 and TRBJ2-1; 7 nucleotides line up with TRBD2. Germline loops: CDR1 MGHDK, CDR2 SYGVNS. J lost 5 bases, V lost 1 base, and 5 bases had no gene match. The CDR3 is made up of 15 amino acids. CDR3 coding DNA: TGTGCCAGCAGTGAATGGGGGGGATACAACAATGAGCAGTTCTTC. Translation: CASSEWGGYNNEQFF.

With regard to this clonotype: A single base separates this from a much larger clone, so it may be a read error. The chain uses TRBV3-1 and TRBJ2-5; 8 bases agree with TRBD1. Germline CDR1 LGHDT, CDR2 YNNKEL (reference sequence). V trimming: 3 bases; J trimming: 11 bases; junction bases outside the gene matches: 23. This CDR3 region has 18 residues. CDR3 sequence (DNA): TGTGCCAGCAGCCACGCTAACTTGGGGGACAGGACCTACAATGAGCAGTACTTC. Translating gives CASSHANLGDRTYNEQYF.

The table lists this clonotype with many counts. The V gene is TRBV27, the J gene TRBJ1-2, with a weak D call TRBD1 (5 bases). Trimming removed 7 bases at V and 4 bases at J, with 13 bases between. The CDR3 runs 13 residues. In germline, CDR1 is MNHEY, CDR2 SMNVEV (reference sequence). CDR3 nucleotides: TGTGCCAGCAAAATTGGGGGATCCTATGGCTACACCTTC. Amino acids: CASKIGGSYGYTF.

V gene TRBV19 combines with J gene TRBJ2-7; tentatively, D is TRBD1 (5 bases). The length of the CDR3 is 13 residues. Trimming removed 3 bases at V and 5 bases at J, with 11 bases between. Per germline, CDR1 LNHDA and CDR2 SQIVND (reference sequence). This CDR3 is CASSIQGTDEQYF. The CDR3 DNA reads TGTGCCAGTAGTATTCAGGGAACCGACGAGCAGTACTTC. Based on the CDR3 plus reference TRBV19 and TRBJ2-7, the full variable domain is DGGITQSPKYLFRKEGQNVTLSCEQNLNHDAMYWYRQDPGQGLRLIYYSQIVNDFQKGDIAEGYSVSREKKESFPLTVTSAQKNPTAFYLCASSIQGTDEQYFGPGTRLTVT.

This clonotype was detected a few times. The chain links TRBV2 to TRBJ1-1; tentative D call: TRBD1 (5 bases). This CDR3 has 15 residues. CDR1 SNHLY and CDR2 FYNNEI come from the germline V gene. V shed 4 bases and J shed 1 base, with 13 bases lying between them. DNA for the CDR3: TGTGCCAGCAGTGTCTGGGGGGGAACGAACACTGAAGCTTTCTTT. Encoded protein: CASSVWGGTNTEAFF.

This clonotype was seen many times. This rearrangement joins TRBV20-1 to TRBJ2-7; D is possibly TRBD2 (6 bases). The CDR3 is 13 residues long. V lost 5 bases, J lost 6 bases, and 17 bases lay in between. Germline assignment: CDR1 DFQATT and CDR2 SNEGSKA (reference sequence). In DNA, the CDR3 is TGCAGTGCTGGCTTCGGGAGTCAGAGCGAGCAGTACTTC. Amino acids: CSAGFGSQSEQYF.

This clonotype occurred a few times. The chain joins TRBV16 to TRBJ1-6; no reliable D call. This CDR3 is built from 16 residues. Germline-derived CDR1 and CDR2 are KGHSY and FQNENV. Trimming shortened V by 7 bases and J by 5 bases, and 18 bases separated the two germline ends. In nucleotides, the CDR3 is TGTGCCAGCACCTCTACGTGGGGATGGAATAATTCACCCCTCCACTTT. The encoded protein is CASTSTWGWNNSPLHF.

This clonotype was seen ten or more times. The genes are TRBV5-1 and TRBJ2-3; D possibly matches TRBD1 or TRBD2 (5 bases each). The CDR3 has 15 residues. V lost 1 base to trimming and J lost 2 bases, with 11 bases between them. The germline V gene has CDR1 SGHRS and CDR2 YFSETQ. CDR3 nucleotides: TGCGCCAGCAGCTTGACGGGGCACCCCACAGATACGCAGTATTTT. Translated, it gives CASSLTGHPTDTQYF.

On this clonotype itself: Its ends do not fully match the called genes, so a read error is possible. The chain carries TRBV3-1 and TRBJ2-5; 8 bases fit TRBD2. CDR1 LGHDT and CDR2 YNNKEL come from the germline V gene (reference sequence). CDR3 length: 14 amino acids. CDR3 coding DNA: TGTACCAGCAGCCTCCGGGGGGGCCGGGAGACCCAGTACTTC. As protein: CTSSLRGGRETQYF.